Given below is one TCR beta chain in context. What it binds is unknown. This specimen belongs to a study of shared clonotypes between healthy human individuals. Whole-study findings and limits: When naive CD4 clonotypes were compared across several donors, 5% to 5.5% were shared.

The V gene lost 4 bases and the J gene lost 2 bases, with 12 bases spanning the gap. This CDR3 spans 14 amino acids. CDR1 is MNHNS, CDR2 SASEGT, per germline. Genomic DNA per cell subset filled all wells of several immunoSEQ plates. TCRdb's table, derived via immunoSEQ multiplex PCR, lists solely in-frame clones and lacks some. The table shows 2.3 million or so clones, with over 85% occurring only once. The chain has TRBV6-1 and TRBJ2-7; D possibly corresponds to TRBD1 (6 bases). Sequencing input: naive CD4+ T cells from PBMCs. Subset specified: CD45RA+ positively selected. The receptor was derived from a man in his late teens or twenties in good health. Some clones in this sample may be carry-over from other donors' samples. CDR3 in amino acids: CASSGDRQAYEQYF. DNA of the CDR3: TGTGCCAGCAGTGGAGACCGACAGGCCTACGAGCAGTACTTC.